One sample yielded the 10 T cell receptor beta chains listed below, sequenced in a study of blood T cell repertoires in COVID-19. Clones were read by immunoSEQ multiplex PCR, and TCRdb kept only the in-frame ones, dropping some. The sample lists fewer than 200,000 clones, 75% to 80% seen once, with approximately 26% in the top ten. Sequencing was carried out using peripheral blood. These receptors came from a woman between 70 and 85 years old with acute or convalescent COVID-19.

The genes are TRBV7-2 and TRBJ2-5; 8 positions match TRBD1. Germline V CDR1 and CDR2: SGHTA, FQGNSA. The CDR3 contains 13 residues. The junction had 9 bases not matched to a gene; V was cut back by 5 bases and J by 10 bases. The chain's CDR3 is CASSLGQGLDQYF. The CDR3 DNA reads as TGTGCCAGCAGCCTAGGACAGGGTCTGGACCAGTACTTC.

The CDR3 spells CASSQDRRGLATNEKLFF. As DNA, the CDR3 is TGTGCCAGCAGCCAAGATAGGAGGGGGCTTGCAACTAATGAAAAACTGTTTTTT. The chain uses TRBV4-2 and TRBJ1-4; 7 bases align to TRBD1. J lost 0 bases, V lost 0 bases, and 7 bases had no gene match. Germline-derived CDR1 and CDR2 are LGHNA and YNFKEQ. This CDR3 is 18 amino acids long.

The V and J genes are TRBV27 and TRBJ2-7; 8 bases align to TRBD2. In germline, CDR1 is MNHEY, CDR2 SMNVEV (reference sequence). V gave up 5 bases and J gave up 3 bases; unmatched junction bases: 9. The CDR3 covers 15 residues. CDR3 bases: TGTGCCAGCAGTAGCGCGGCGGGGGGATTCTACGAGCAGTACTTC. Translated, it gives CASSSAAGGFYEQYF.

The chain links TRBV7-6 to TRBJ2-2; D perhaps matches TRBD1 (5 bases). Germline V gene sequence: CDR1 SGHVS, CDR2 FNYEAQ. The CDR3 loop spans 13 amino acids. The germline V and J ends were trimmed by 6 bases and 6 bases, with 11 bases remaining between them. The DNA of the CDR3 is TGTGCCAGCAGTTATAGGGGCGCCGGGGAGCTGTTTTTT. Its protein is CASSYRGAGELFF.

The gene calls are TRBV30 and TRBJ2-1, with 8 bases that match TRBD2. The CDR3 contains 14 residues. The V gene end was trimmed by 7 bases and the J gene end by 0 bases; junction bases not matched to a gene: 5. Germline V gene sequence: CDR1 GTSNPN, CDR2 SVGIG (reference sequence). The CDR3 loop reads CASGLASSYNEQFF. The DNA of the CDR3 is TGTGCCTCTGGACTAGCCAGCTCCTACAATGAGCAGTTCTTC.

The CDR3 loop reads CASSLQAGVSTDTQYF. The CDR3 nucleotides are TGTGCCAGCAGTCTACAAGCGGGAGTTAGCACAGATACGCAGTATTTT. The rearrangement links TRBV7-2 to TRBJ2-3, with 8 positions matching TRBD2. CDR1 and CDR2 from the germline V gene are SGHTA and FQGNSA. The CDR3 has 16 amino acids. Losses at the gene ends were 6 bases for V and 0 bases for J; bases not matched to a gene: 8.

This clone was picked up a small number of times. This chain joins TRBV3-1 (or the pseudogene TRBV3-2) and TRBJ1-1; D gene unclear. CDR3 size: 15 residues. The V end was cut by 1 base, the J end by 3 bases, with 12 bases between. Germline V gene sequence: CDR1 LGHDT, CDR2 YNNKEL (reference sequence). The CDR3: CASSQGQTQDTEAFF. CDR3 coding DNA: TGTGCCAGCAGCCAAGGTCAGACCCAGGACACTGAAGCTTTCTTT.

The CDR3 loop is CASSYRSPPGELFF. The CDR3 DNA reads TGTGCCAGCAGTTACCGGAGCCCCCCCGGGGAGCTGTTTTTT. The chain joins TRBV6-2 or TRBV6-3 to TRBJ2-2; D gene unclear. V lost 2 bases and J lost 6, with 10 bases in between. Germline CDR1 MNHEY, CDR2 SVGEGT. The CDR3 covers 14 residues.

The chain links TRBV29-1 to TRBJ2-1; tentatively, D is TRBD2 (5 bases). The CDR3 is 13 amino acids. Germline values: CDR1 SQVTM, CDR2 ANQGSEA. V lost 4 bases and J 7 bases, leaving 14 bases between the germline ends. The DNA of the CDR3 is TGCAGCGTTGGTATGGGAGTGGGTAATGAGCAGTTCTTC. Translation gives CSVGMGVGNEQFF.

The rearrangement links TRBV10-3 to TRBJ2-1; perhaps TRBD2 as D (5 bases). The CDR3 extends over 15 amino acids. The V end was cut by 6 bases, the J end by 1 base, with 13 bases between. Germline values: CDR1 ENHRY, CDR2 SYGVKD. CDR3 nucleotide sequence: TGTGCCATCAGCGCGAGCGGAGGATCCTACAATGAGCAGTTCTTC. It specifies CAISASGGSYNEQFF.